Listed below are T cell receptor beta chains from one sample, sequenced in a study of regulatory T cells in long-lasting Graves disease. MiXCR, applied by TCRdb to the multiplex PCR reads, yields one record per CDR3 protein. The profile covers approximately 470,000 distinct CDR3 sequences, with roughly 20% appearing a single time and approximately 8% taken by the ten largest. The specimen was peripheral blood mononuclear cells (PBMCs), collected when the disease was refractory, from a patient treated with antithyroid drugs. The source is a female donor with Graves disease. Both conserved end residues are trimmed from each CDR3.

J: TRBJ2-7; V: TRBV29-1; CDR3: SVEDGTSVTYEQY
J: TRBJ2-2; V: TRBV27; CDR3: ASSPARGGRTNTGELF
J: TRBJ2-5; V: TRBV20-1; CDR3: SASGTRGETQY
J: TRBJ2-2; V: TRBV5-1; CDR3: ASSSGLASAQGELF
J: TRBJ2-7; V: TRBV29-1; CDR3: SVGAASYEQY
J: TRBJ2-7; V: TRBV4-3; CDR3: ASSQAQLYEQY
J: TRBJ2-1; V: TRBV11-2; CDR3: ASSLAGVAGGLYNEQF
J: TRBJ2-3; V: TRBV27; CDR3: ASSPLAATRADTQY
J: TRBJ2-1; V: TRBV19; CDR3: ASSESGSSGYEQF
J: TRBJ1-4; V: TRBV6-5; CDR3: ASSYIGTGFQELF
J: TRBJ1-3; V: TRBV11-3; CDR3: ASSPQGMGNTIY
J: TRBJ1-1; V: TRBV6-1; CDR3: ASSDALGTEAF
J: TRBJ1-5; V: TRBV28; CDR3: ASSSPGSNQPQH
J: TRBJ2-6; V: TRBV7-2; CDR3: ASSRGANVLT
J: TRBJ1-2; V: TRBV28; CDR3: ASSAPGTPNGYT
J: TRBJ2-2; V: TRBV27; CDR3: ASSRSDRVVTGELF
J: TRBJ2-5; V: TRBV24-1; CDR3: ATSVGVLQETQY
J: TRBJ1-5; V: TRBV28; CDR3: ASSLRARGPNNQPQH
J: TRBJ1-5; V: TRBV27; CDR3: ASSLKGQGNNQPQH
J: TRBJ1-1; V: TRBV6-2/TRBV6-3; CDR3: ASTERGNTEAF
J: TRBJ1-6; V: TRBV4-1; CDR3: ASSLGASSYNSPLH
J: TRBJ1-5; V: TRBV4-2; CDR3: ASSQGQVSNQPQH
J: TRBJ2-7; V: TRBV6-9; CDR3: ASSYLLAGAFHEQY
J: TRBJ2-7; V: TRBV29-1; CDR3: SVEVGDRGYEQY
J: TRBJ2-7; V: TRBV7-9; CDR3: ASSSRHQSYEQY
J: TRBJ2-1; V: TRBV29-1; CDR3: SVRQGSYNEQF
J: TRBJ1-1; V: TRBV29-1; CDR3: SVRGGAPEAF
J: TRBJ2-7; V: TRBV6-1; CDR3: ASSEVAGFRYEQY
J: TRBJ1-3; V: TRBV2; CDR3: ASSGGAGPGNTIY
J: TRBJ2-7; V: TRBV28; CDR3: ASISGGGNEQY
J: TRBJ2-2; V: TRBV13; CDR3: ASNGPSDTGELF
J: TRBJ2-3; V: TRBV12-3/TRBV12-4; CDR3: ASSLAAGGADTQY
J: TRBJ2-7; V: TRBV5-1; CDR3: ASSLGAGGTYGQY
J: TRBJ2-3; V: TRBV7-6; CDR3: ASSLGSASSTDTQY
J: TRBJ1-5; V: TRBV19; CDR3: ASTDRANSNQPQH
J: TRBJ2-2; V: TRBV10-1; CDR3: ASSESRVLNTGELF
J: TRBJ2-7; V: TRBV11-2; CDR3: ASSLEPTVSSYEQY
J: TRBJ1-3; V: TRBV12-3/TRBV12-4; CDR3: ASSRTANSGNTIY
J: TRBJ2-1; V: TRBV20-1; CDR3: SARGRPGLAGPSLYNEQF
J: TRBJ1-6; V: TRBV27; CDR3: ASRTVEGGNSPLH
J: TRBJ2-5; V: TRBV12-5; CDR3: ASGQGQASMVETQY
J: TRBJ2-2; V: TRBV11-2; CDR3: ASSPDTLTGELF
J: TRBJ2-5; V: TRBV30; CDR3: AYQTGRGETQY
J: TRBJ2-3; V: TRBV7-3; CDR3: ASSSSALAGRTDTQY
J: TRBJ2-2; V: TRBV5-1; CDR3: ASSLGSGLETGELF
J: TRBJ2-3; V: TRBV2; CDR3: ASSGQGTSTDTQY
J: TRBJ2-5; V: TRBV5-4; CDR3: ASSDYVLALAETYQETQY
J: TRBJ1-5; V: TRBV19; CDR3: ASSIAQGAYSNQPQH